This section outlines one T cell receptor (beta chain) sequence together with its context. The data originate from a study of cytomegalovirus exposure and HLA in healthy donors. Use of 60 Vbeta and 13 Jbeta primers characterized the PCR. Some clones are missing from TCRdb's copy, which holds only in-frame ones; the method was immunoSEQ multiplex PCR. The sample lists 150,000 to 180,000 clones; over 65% were seen once. The TCR was taken from a woman in her thirties or forties in good health and CMV-seronegative. Sequencing used PBMCs.

CDR3 sequence (DNA): TGTGCCAGCAGCGCACTAGGGACAGTACTGAACACTGAAGCTTTCTTT. Encoded protein: CASSALGTVLNTEAFF. This chain uses TRBV5-8 with TRBJ1-1; 7 bases map to TRBD1. The CDR3 covers 16 residues. The germline CDR1 and CDR2 sequences are SGHTS and YDEGEE. V lost 4 bases to trimming and J lost 0 bases; unmatched junction nucleotides: 9. The full variable domain, with the rest looked up from reference TRBV5-8 and TRBJ1-1, is EAGVTQSPTHLIKTRGQQATLRCSPISGHTSVYWYQQALGLGLQFLLWYDEGEERNRGNFPPRFSGRQFPNYSSELNVNALELEDSALYLCASSALGTVLNTEAFFGQGTRLTVV.